This TCR beta chain was identified during a study of tissue T cells after allogeneic stem cell transplantation. Study conclusions and caveats: Alloreactivity or antigen specificity of tissue TCRs was not determined; some clones might be host cells. Across patients, clones rarely overlapped, yet motif clusters were shared tissue-specifically.

Details on this clone: Its target is unknown. Mouse germline and gene names are used. The read gets to within 1 residue of the CDR3 end, and the germline J gene fills in the rest.

The time point here: mouse harvest day 7 after allogeneic transplant. Tail vein injection delivered 10^7 T-cell-depleted bone marrow cells and 10^6 splenic CD5+ T cells. Libraries were prepared by immunoSEQ multiplex PCR; TCRdb keeps only in-frame clonotypes and omits some of them. This sample yields 6,500 to 8,000 clones, of which about 47% are seen a single time; approximately 5% belongs to the top ten. The V segment lost 5 bases and the J segment 0 bases; nucleotides outside the gene matches: 0. CDR1 is KGHPV, CDR2 FQNQEV, per germline (reference sequence). This CDR3 has 14 residues. The rearrangement uses TRBV26 and TRBJ1-4; 7 bases are shared with TRBD1. The TCR was taken from a female BALB/c mouse given C57BL/6 T cells with graft-versus-host disease after an allogeneic hematopoietic cell transplant. The sequencing input was gut tissue. CDR3 amino acids: CASSTGVSNERLFF. CDR3 DNA (partial): TGTGCCAGCAGTACAGGGGTTTCCAACGAAAGATTATTT. Full variable domain (missing parts from reference TRBV26 and TRBJ1-4): NSKVIQTPRYLVKGQGQKAKMRCIPEKGHPVVFWYQQNKNNEFKFLINFQNQEVLQQIDMTEKRFSAECPSNSPCSLEIQSSEAGDSALYLCASSTGVSNERLFFGHGTKLSVL.